Below, 10 T cell receptor beta chains from the same sample are listed, as sequenced in a study of siplizumab effects on memory and regulatory T cells. Sequencing was performed with immunoSEQ multiplex PCR; in TCRdb, only in-frame clones are kept and a portion is missing. The sample consists of 100,000 or so clones, roughly nine tenths of them appearing once. Sequenced sample: Tregs sorted from blood. The origin of the receptors is a human donor in good health.

The chain carries TRBV19 and TRBJ2-2, with TRBD1 as a possible D gene (6 bases). CDR1 LNHDA and CDR2 SQIVND come from the germline V gene (reference sequence). V lost 5 bases and J 0 bases, leaving 13 bases between the germline ends. The CDR3 contains 16 residues. The CDR3 sequence: CASSASGTTNTGELFF. In DNA form, the CDR3 reads TGTGCCAGTAGTGCATCCGGGACAACGAACACCGGGGAGCTGTTTTTT.

The chain combines TRBV6-5 with TRBJ1-2; TRBD1 might be the D (5 bases). Trimming removed 7 bases from V and 5 bases from J, with 14 bases in between. In germline, CDR1 is MNHEY, CDR2 SVGAGI. This CDR3 is built from 13 residues. CDR3 sequence: CASNRFGGYGYTF. The CDR3 DNA sequence: TGTGCCAGCAATAGATTTGGGGGATATGGCTACACCTTC.

This clone occurred once. This chain joins TRBV11-3 and TRBJ2-3; no clear D. The germline V gene encodes CDR1 SGHNT and CDR2 YENEEA. With 3 bases removed from V and 2 bases from J, the gap between germline ends came to 12 bases. This CDR3 has 15 residues. The chain's CDR3 is CASSLGSAPTDTQYF. The CDR3 DNA reads as TGTGCCAGCAGCTTGGGTAGTGCCCCCACAGATACGCAGTATTTT.

The chain is built from TRBV7-3 and TRBJ2-7; possible D gene TRBD1, 6 bases. The CDR3 runs to 15 residues. From germline, CDR1 is SGHTA and CDR2 FQGTGA. V lost 3 bases and J lost 8, with 20 bases in between. The CDR3 sequence is CASSFSGQWGDQQYF. The CDR3 coding sequence is TGTGCCAGCAGCTTCTCTGGACAGTGGGGCGATCAGCAGTACTTC.

The chain has TRBV19 and TRBJ2-1; TRBD2 matches 13 bases. Per germline, CDR1 LNHDA and CDR2 SQIVND (reference sequence). CDR3 length: 16 residues. Losses at the gene ends were 3 bases for V and 4 bases for J; bases not matched to a gene: 3. Written as DNA, the CDR3 is TGTGCCAGTAGTATTAGGACTAGCGGGGGATACAATGAGCAGTTCTTC. Its translation: CASSIRTSGGYNEQFF. The variable domain in full, completed from reference TRBV19 and TRBJ2-1, reads DGGITQSPKYLFRKEGQNVTLSCEQNLNHDAMYWYRQDPGQGLRLIYYSQIVNDFQKGDIAEGYSVSREKKESFPLTVTSAQKNPTAFYLCASSIRTSGGYNEQFFGPGTRLTVL.

This chain connects TRBV4-1 to TRBJ2-1, with 7 bases matching TRBD2. With 4 bases clipped from V and 4 bases from J, the junction kept 13 bases outside the gene matches. Germline CDR1 MGHRA, CDR2 YSYEKL. The CDR3 consists of 17 residues. The CDR3 coding sequence is TGCGCCAGCAGCCCTGGGACCGGGACTATTTTTTACAATGAGCAGTTCTTC. Amino acids: CASSPGTGTIFYNEQFF.

The chain is built from TRBV15 and TRBJ2-7; the D gene is possibly TRBD1 (6 bases). Trimming removed 2 bases at V and 0 bases at J, with 11 bases between. This CDR3 has 15 amino acids. Germline V lookup: CDR1 LNHNV, CDR2 YYDKDF (reference sequence). CDR3: CATSRLDRHSYEQYF. CDR3 DNA sequence: TGTGCCACCAGCAGACTGGACAGACACTCCTACGAGCAGTACTTC.

CDR3: CASSLLQRNKNIQYF. The DNA for the CDR3 is TGTGCCAGCAGTTTATTGCAGAGAAACAAAAACATTCAGTACTTC. The chain is built from TRBV28 and TRBJ2-4; D ambiguous. The V and J ends lost 1 base and 3 bases respectively, with 10 bases between them. Germline V lookup: CDR1 MDHEN, CDR2 SYDVKM. The CDR3 covers 15 residues.

V is TRBV6-5 and J is TRBJ2-1, with D perhaps TRBD2 (5 bases). The CDR3 loop spans 16 amino acids. V gave up 2 bases and J gave up 0 bases, with 11 bases separating them. Germline V CDR1 and CDR2: MNHEY, SVGAGI. The CDR3 loop reads CASSYVGGLSYNEQFF. DNA of the CDR3: TGTGCCAGCAGTTACGTCGGTGGACTCTCCTACAATGAGCAGTTCTTC.

This clone occurred once. V gene TRBV28 combines with J gene TRBJ1-1, with no clear D. CDR3 length: 13 amino acids. CDR1 and CDR2 from the germline V gene are MDHEN and SYDVKM. Trimming pared 6 bases from V and 3 bases from J, leaving 11 bases between. CDR3 residues: CASRGVADTEAFF. CDR3 DNA sequence: TGTGCCAGCAGGGGTGTTGCGGACACTGAAGCTTTCTTT.